Below, 27 T cell receptor beta chains from the same sample are listed, as sequenced in a study of response to subunit inactivated influenza vaccine. Each CDR3 protein gets one entry after TCRdb re-called the RT-PCR reads with MiXCR. In the table there are 450,000 to 600,000 distinct CDR3 sequences, more than 15% of which are singletons. The specimen was CD4+ T cells sorted from PBMCs, collected roughly 24 months after vaccination. These receptor sequences come from a man between 50 and 75 years old who received an inactivated influenza vaccine.

There are a few counts of this clonotype. V and J are TRBV7-2 and TRBJ2-1, with 9 positions matching TRBD1. The V gene end was trimmed by 4 bases and the J gene end by 0 bases; junction bases not matched to a gene: 4. Germline V gives CDR1 SGHTA, CDR2 FQGNSA. The CDR3 is made up of 16 amino acids. Here the CDR3 reads CASSSDRGSSYNEQFF. CDR3 sequence (DNA): TGTGCCAGCAGCTCGGACAGGGGTAGCTCCTACAATGAGCAGTTCTTC.

This clonotype was counted only a few times. V usage is TRBV19 and J usage is TRBJ2-7; D is possibly TRBD1 (7 bases). This CDR3 is built from 14 residues. Trimming pared 5 bases from V and 1 base from J, leaving 12 bases between. Per germline, CDR1 LNHDA and CDR2 SQIVND (reference sequence). CDR3 sequence reads: CASSAGQISYEQYF. Written as DNA, the CDR3 is TGTGCCAGTAGTGCGGGACAGATATCCTACGAGCAGTACTTC. The full variable domain, completed using reference TRBV19 and TRBJ2-7, is DGGITQSPKYLFRKEGQNVTLSCEQNLNHDAMYWYRQDPGQGLRLIYYSQIVNDFQKGDIAEGYSVSREKKESFPLTVTSAQKNPTAFYLCASSAGQISYEQYFGPGTRLTVT.

J is TRBJ2-1 and V is TRBV12-3 or TRBV12-4, with 8 nucleotides matching TRBD1. After removal of 3 bases from V and 4 bases from J, the junction contained 8 bases not matched to a gene. This CDR3 has 16 residues. This CDR3 reads CASSFRGTGVYNEQFF. The CDR3 bases are TGTGCCAGCAGTTTTAGGGGGACAGGAGTTTACAATGAGCAGTTCTTC.

The chain couples TRBV6-1 to TRBJ1-6, with 7 bases lining up with TRBD1. J gave up 7 bases and V 6 bases, and 9 bases lay outside the gene matches. Germline CDR1 is MNHNS and CDR2 is SASEGT. The CDR3 sequence is 15 residues long. CDR3 sequence (DNA): TGTGCCAGCAGGAGTAAGGGGGCTTCCAATTCACCCCTCCACTTT. It translates to CASRSKGASNSPLHF.

The chain carries TRBV6-5 and TRBJ1-5, with a weak D call TRBD1 (5 bases). The germline gives CDR1 MNHEY, CDR2 SVGAGI. With 0 bases removed from V and 1 base from J, the gap between germline ends came to 7 bases. The CDR3 length is 15 residues. DNA of the CDR3: TGTGCCAGCAGTTACTCCCGGGACAGCAATCAGCCCCAGCATTTT. It yields the protein CASSYSRDSNQPQHF.

This clonotype was counted many times. V is TRBV7-2 and J is TRBJ2-2; 7 bases are shared with TRBD1. Trimming took 5 bases from V and 8 from J; bases not matched to a gene: 8. The length of the CDR3 is 14 residues. Germline V gives CDR1 SGHTA, CDR2 FQGNSA. The chain's CDR3 is CASSIRQGMGELFF. The CDR3 DNA reads TGTGCCAGCAGCATAAGACAGGGAATGGGGGAGCTGTTTTTT.

This clonotype occurred a few times. The chain has TRBV4-2 and TRBJ2-7; maybe TRBD2 (5 bases). This CDR3 has 15 residues. With 4 bases removed from V and 7 bases from J, the gap between germline ends came to 20 bases. The germline gives CDR1 LGHNA, CDR2 YNFKEQ. For the CDR3, the DNA is TGTGCCAGCAGCCTGTACCCCAGGAGACCGGGGGAGCAGTACTTC. Encoded protein: CASSLYPRRPGEQYF.

The V call is TRBV27, the J call TRBJ2-7; TRBD1 aligns across 8 bases. CDR3 length equals 15 residues. Germline V gives CDR1 MNHEY, CDR2 SMNVEV (reference sequence). With 3 bases clipped from V and 6 bases from J, the junction kept 10 bases outside the gene matches. This CDR3 is CASSLGGQAPSEQYF. The CDR3 region has the DNA TGTGCCAGCAGTTTGGGGGGACAGGCTCCCAGCGAGCAGTACTTC.

This chain links TRBV6-1 with TRBJ1-5; D gene unclear. This CDR3 has 12 residues. Germline CDR1 reads MNHNS; CDR2 reads SASEGT. V was shortened by 1 base and J by 6 bases, with 4 bases between the two germline ends. The CDR3 coding sequence is TGTGCCAGCAGTGAAGGGTTTCAGCCCCAGCATTTT. As protein: CASSEGFQPQHF.

This clonotype was seen more than once but under ten times. The chain links TRBV29-1 to TRBJ2-2; D is ambiguous. CDR3 length equals 14 residues. V dropped 4 bases and J dropped 7 bases, with 16 bases sitting between them. The germline V gene has CDR1 SQVTM and CDR2 ANQGSEA. This chain's CDR3 is CSVVGSRAGGELFF. In nucleotides, the CDR3 is TGCAGCGTTGTTGGTAGCCGGGCCGGCGGGGAGCTGTTTTTT.

This clonotype was counted only a few times. J is TRBJ2-7 and V is TRBV5-1, with D maybe TRBD2 (6 bases). Germline CDR1 is SGHRS and CDR2 is YFSETQ. The ends were cut back, 0 bases at V and 2 bases at J, with 12 bases in the middle. This CDR3 contains 15 residues. The CDR3 reads CASSLALTGAYEQYF. CDR3 nucleotides: TGCGCCAGCAGCTTGGCCCTGACGGGAGCCTACGAGCAGTACTTC.

The chain links TRBV15 to TRBJ1-1; D remains unclear. Germline V CDR1 and CDR2: LNHNV, YYDKDF (reference sequence). Trimming pared 0 bases from V and 3 bases from J, leaving 8 bases between. The CDR3 covers 14 residues. The CDR3 here is CATSRDRRDTEAFF. The CDR3 DNA reads TGTGCCACCAGCAGAGATAGGCGCGACACTGAAGCTTTCTTT. The complete variable domain, with remaining parts taken from reference TRBV15 and TRBJ1-1, reads DAMVIQNPRYQVTQFGKPVTLSCSQTLNHNVMYWYQQKSSQAPKLLFHYYDKDFNNEADTPDNFQSRRPNTSFCFLDIRSPGLGDTAMYLCATSRDRRDTEAFFGQGTRLTVV.

The V call is TRBV25-1, the J call TRBJ2-2; 16 positions agree with TRBD2. The length of the CDR3 is 19 residues. Germline CDR1 reads MGHDK; CDR2 reads SYGVNS. The J segment lost 4 bases and the V segment lost 1 base, leaving 6 bases of the junction unmatched. The CDR3 DNA is TGTGCCAGCAGTGAATTAGTGGGACTAGCGGGAGGGATCACCGGGGAGCTGTTTTTT. The encoded protein is CASSELVGLAGGITGELFF. Full variable domain (outside the CDR3, taken from reference TRBV25-1 and TRBJ2-2): EADIYQTPRYLVIGTGKKITLECSQTMGHDKMYWYQQDPGMELHLIHYSYGVNSTEKGDLSSESTVSRIRTEHFPLTLESARPSHTSQYLCASSELVGLAGGITGELFFGEGSRLTVL.

The rearrangement links TRBV20-1 to TRBJ1-4; the D gene is possibly TRBD1 (5 bases). The V gene lost 0 bases and the J gene lost 1 base, with 12 bases spanning the gap. Germline CDR1 DFQATT, CDR2 SNEGSKA (reference sequence). There are 16 residues in the CDR3. CDR3 loop: CSARDLPGRTNEKLFF. CDR3 in DNA: TGCAGTGCTAGAGATCTGCCAGGGAGAACTAATGAAAAACTGTTTTTT.

The CDR3: CASRGQGDRGYTF. The CDR3 DNA sequence: TGTGCCAGCAGGGGACAGGGGGATCGGGGCTACACCTTC. The rearrangement links TRBV6-1 to TRBJ1-2; 11 positions match TRBD1. In germline, CDR1 is MNHNS, CDR2 SASEGT. After removal of 6 bases from V and 8 bases from J, the junction contained 5 bases not matched to a gene. The CDR3 totals 13 residues.

The genes are TRBV4-3 and TRBJ2-1, with 8 bases fitting TRBD1. CDR1 is LGHNA and CDR2 is YSLEER in the germline V gene. This CDR3 region has 15 residues. The junction had 2 bases not matched to a gene; V was cut back by 0 bases and J by 4 bases. CDR3 loop: CASSQEYRGYNEQFF. The CDR3 coding sequence is TGCGCCAGCAGCCAAGAATACAGGGGGTACAATGAGCAGTTCTTC.

V usage is TRBV5-1 and J usage is TRBJ2-7, with D possibly being TRBD1 or TRBD2 (6 bases each). Germline-derived CDR1 and CDR2 are SGHRS and YFSETQ. V was clipped by 2 bases and J by 3 bases, with 12 bases between them. The CDR3 covers 14 residues. CDR3 in amino acids: CASSFQGTGYEQYF. The CDR3 DNA is TGCGCCAGCAGCTTTCAGGGGACTGGCTACGAGCAGTACTTC.

The V gene is TRBV20-1, the J gene TRBJ2-3; 10 nucleotides agree with TRBD2. Per germline, CDR1 DFQATT and CDR2 SNEGSKA (reference sequence). Trimming cost V 3 bases and J 6 bases; bases outside gene matches: 3. This CDR3 region has 13 residues. The CDR3 bases are TGCAGTGCTAGCAGCGGGGGGGTGGATACGCAGTATTTT. It yields the protein CSASSGGVDTQYF.

Only a few counts were recorded for this clonotype. The rearrangement uses TRBV19 and TRBJ1-5; D remains unclear. The CDR3 has 13 amino acids. CDR1 is LNHDA, CDR2 SQIVND, per germline (reference sequence). V was shortened by 3 bases and J by 6 bases, with 9 bases between the two germline ends. The CDR3 bases are TGTGCCAGTAGTATCGGGCTGGGTCAGCCCCAGCATTTT. This gives the protein CASSIGLGQPQHF. The variable domain in full, with the rest retrieved from reference TRBV19 and TRBJ1-5, is DGGITQSPKYLFRKEGQNVTLSCEQNLNHDAMYWYRQDPGQGLRLIYYSQIVNDFQKGDIAEGYSVSREKKESFPLTVTSAQKNPTAFYLCASSIGLGQPQHFGDGTRLSIL.

This clonotype was detected only a few times. This chain joins TRBV7-9 and TRBJ2-7, with D possibly TRBD1 on 5 matching bases. CDR1 and CDR2 (germline): SEHNR, FQNEAQ (reference sequence). Trimming took off 0 bases at V and 0 bases at J, with 15 bases between the two ends. The CDR3 totals 17 residues. CDR3 in amino acids: CASSLAIDSLSSYEQYF. For the CDR3, the DNA is TGTGCCAGCAGCTTAGCGATCGACAGCTTAAGCTCCTACGAGCAGTACTTC.

This clonotype showed up just a few times. The rearrangement links TRBV7-9 to TRBJ1-1; the D is unclear. There are 13 residues in the CDR3. The germline CDR1 and CDR2 sequences are SEHNR and FQNEAQ (reference sequence). V was pared by 1 base and J by 4 bases, with 7 bases between. The CDR3 coding sequence is TGTGCCAGCAGCTTAGATGCTTTCACTGAAGCTTTCTTT. Its translation: CASSLDAFTEAFF.

This clonotype appeared a few times. The chain links TRBV4-2 to TRBJ1-1; no definite D call. The V and J ends lost 0 bases and 7 bases respectively, with 12 bases between them. Germline CDR1 and CDR2: LGHNA and YNFKEQ. The length of the CDR3 is 14 residues. CDR3 sequence: CASSQEGGESEAFF. The CDR3, as DNA: TGTGCCAGCAGCCAAGAAGGAGGCGAGAGTGAAGCTTTCTTT.

V is TRBV20-1 and J is TRBJ2-1; TRBD2 matches at 13 bases. The germline V gene encodes CDR1 DFQATT and CDR2 SNEGSKA (reference sequence). After removal of 1 base from V and 7 bases from J, the junction contained 4 bases not matched to a gene. This CDR3 comprises 15 residues. The CDR3 sequence is CSARGTSGGENEQFF. The CDR3 region has the DNA TGCAGTGCTAGAGGAACTAGCGGGGGGGAGAATGAGCAGTTCTTC.

There are many counts of this clonotype. The genes are TRBV4-2 and TRBJ2-7; maybe TRBD2 (5 bases). CDR1 and CDR2 (germline): LGHNA, YNFKEQ. Trimming removed 0 bases at V and 0 bases at J, with 9 bases between. The CDR3 length is 15 residues. CDR3 nucleotides: TGTGCCAGCAGCCAAGATGAAGGGAGCTCCTACGAGCAGTACTTC. Its protein product is CASSQDEGSSYEQYF.

The chain joins TRBV4-3 to TRBJ2-1; TRBD1 matches 8 bases. The CDR3 loop spans 17 amino acids. Per the germline V gene, CDR1 is LGHNA and CDR2 is YSLEER. The ends lost 2 bases at V and 3 bases at J; junction bases unmatched: 9. CDR3 residues: CASSQLKTGAFYNEQFF. In nucleotides, the CDR3 is TGCGCCAGCAGCCAACTTAAGACAGGGGCCTTCTACAATGAGCAGTTCTTC.

The V call is TRBV4-3, the J call TRBJ1-4; maybe TRBD1 (6 bases). V lost 3 bases and J 5 bases, leaving 13 bases between the germline ends. This CDR3 region has 15 residues. Germline-derived CDR1 and CDR2 are LGHNA and YSLEER. CDR3 residues: CASSHQQGRNEKLFF. CDR3 nucleotides: TGCGCCAGCAGCCACCAACAGGGAAGGAATGAAAAACTGTTTTTT.

The sample holds a few counts of this clonotype. V gene TRBV28 combines with J gene TRBJ1-2; TRBD1 matches at 11 bases. With 6 bases clipped from V and 5 bases from J, the junction kept 11 bases outside the gene matches. This CDR3 comprises 16 residues. Germline CDR1 is MDHEN and CDR2 is SYDVKM. The CDR3 sequence is CASRSPGDRGRYGYTF. The CDR3 DNA is TGTGCCAGCAGATCCCCGGGGGACAGGGGGAGATATGGCTACACCTTC.